The present TCR beta chain was sequenced within a study of cytomegalovirus exposure and HLA in healthy donors. Overall study findings and caveats: An analysis that came later showed most CMV-associated TCR beta chains appearing HLA-restricted.

Worth noting for this clone: Its antigen is undetermined.

PCR amplification relied on 60 Vbeta primers (plus 13 Jbeta primers). Here immunoSEQ multiplex PCR was the method, and the copy in TCRdb shows in-frame clones only, minus some. The profile shows about 70,000 clones, around 74% of them singletons. Sequenced: PBMCs. This TCR was recovered from a human donor in good health.

In nucleotides, the CDR3 is TGCGCCAGCAGTTCGGGACTAACTAGCACAGATACGCAGTATTTT. Encoded protein: CASSSGLTSTDTQYF. V usage is TRBV5-1 and J usage is TRBJ2-3, with 7 bases identical to TRBD2. Germline CDR1 SGHRS, CDR2 YFSETQ. V lost 5 bases to trimming and J lost 0 bases; unmatched junction nucleotides: 6. The CDR3 spans 15 residues.